These 17 T cell receptor beta chains were sequenced from one sample in a study of regulatory T cells in long-lasting Graves disease. To make TCR beta libraries, researchers used iRepertoire HTBI primers and Arm-PCR of CDR3 regions. TCRdb reprocessed the multiplex PCR reads via MiXCR and lists one record per CDR3 protein. This sample has 250,000 to 300,000 distinct CDR3 sequences, with under 25% found just once. Sample time point: persistent/refractory GD, antithyroid drugs over 5 years with positive TRAb. From RNA extracted from PBMCs, the TCR library was made. The starting material was peripheral blood mononuclear cells (PBMCs), obtained when the disease was refractory, from a patient treated with antithyroid drugs. Every receptor here comes from a female donor with Graves disease.

The gene calls are TRBV7-9 and TRBJ1-1, with D unclear. Germline loops: CDR1 SEHNR, CDR2 FQNEAQ (reference sequence). The CDR3 runs 15 residues. Trimming cost V 3 bases and J 1 base, with 12 bases left between them. The CDR3 protein is CASSFVNLGNTEAFF. CDR3 DNA: TGTGCCAGCAGCTTTGTGAATTTGGGGAACACTGAAGCTTTCTTT.

This clonotype was seen more than once but under ten times. This chain joins TRBV7-2 and TRBJ1-3; a possible D gene is TRBD1 (5 bases). The length of the CDR3 is 14 residues. The V gene lost 3 bases and the J gene lost 2 bases, with 8 bases spanning the gap. Germline V gene sequence: CDR1 SGHTA, CDR2 FQGNSA. The CDR3 sequence: CASSFQGAGNTIYF. CDR3 DNA sequence: TGTGCCAGCAGCTTCCAAGGGGCTGGAAACACCATATATTTT.

On this clonotype itself: A single base separates this from a much larger clone, so it may be a read error. The chain couples TRBV18 to TRBJ1-1; D unclear. The CDR3 has 13 residues. The germline CDR1 and CDR2 sequences are KGHSH and LQKENI. For the CDR3, the DNA is TGTGCCAGCTCACCCGATTCGAACGCTGAAGCTTTCTTT. Translation gives CASSPDSNAEAFF.

The DNA for the CDR3 is TGTGCCAGCAGTTCGAAGGGGGGCACTGAAGCTTTCTTT. It yields the protein CASSSKGGTEAFF. The chain joins TRBV12-3 or TRBV12-4 to TRBJ1-1, with D tentatively TRBD1 (6 bases). V was shortened by 4 bases and J by 4 bases, with 10 bases between the two germline ends. The CDR3 has 13 amino acids.

This clonotype showed up many times. V and J are TRBV27 and TRBJ2-5; 7 bases fit TRBD2. The CDR3 contains 16 residues. Germline CDR1 and CDR2: MNHEY and SMNVEV (reference sequence). The ends lost 2 bases at V and 3 bases at J; junction bases unmatched: 9. CDR3 in amino acids: CASSLLPLAVKETQYF. CDR3 DNA: TGTGCCAGCAGTTTACTCCCGCTAGCGGTTAAAGAGACCCAGTACTTC.

Regarding this clonotype: This could be a read error, since a much larger clone is one nucleotide away. This chain uses TRBV20-1 with TRBJ1-2; D not certain. This CDR3 spans 11 amino acids. Per germline, CDR1 DFQATT and CDR2 SNEGSKA (reference sequence). The germline V and J ends were trimmed by 6 bases and 8 bases, with 13 bases remaining between them. The CDR3 reads CSALILRGYTF. As DNA, the CDR3 is TGCAGTGCCTTGATACTCCGCGGCTACACCTTC.

This clonotype was counted ten times or more. V usage is TRBV3-1 and J usage is TRBJ2-2; the D gene is possibly TRBD2 (5 bases). The CDR3 is made up of 13 amino acids. The ends were cut back, 4 bases at V and 5 bases at J, with 8 bases in the middle. Looked up from germline, CDR1 is LGHDT and CDR2 is YNNKEL (reference sequence). The CDR3 DNA sequence: TGTGCCAGCAGCCGGAGAGGGACCGGGGAGCTGTTTTTT. It is translated as CASSRRGTGELFF.

This clonotype was counted a few times. The chain couples TRBV7-2 to TRBJ1-2; tentatively, D is TRBD1 (5 bases). Germline V CDR1 and CDR2: SGHTA, FQGNSA. Trimming took off 5 bases at V and 7 bases at J, with 11 bases between the two ends. The CDR3 loop spans 12 amino acids. The CDR3 DNA reads TGTGCCAGCAGCCACGTCGGGGGTGGCTACACCTTC. Its protein product is CASSHVGGGYTF.

The gene calls are TRBV20-1 and TRBJ2-1; D gene ambiguous. This CDR3 has 14 amino acids. Germline values: CDR1 DFQATT, CDR2 SNEGSKA (reference sequence). The CDR3 loop is CSVKRLSAIDEQFF. The CDR3 DNA is TGCAGCGTCAAACGGTTGAGCGCGATAGATGAGCAGTTCTTC.

Many counts were recorded for this clonotype. V gene TRBV28 combines with J gene TRBJ1-5, with 9 bases aligning to TRBD1. V lost 0 bases, J lost 7 bases, and 4 bases stayed unmatched. The germline V gene encodes CDR1 MDHEN and CDR2 SYDVKM. The CDR3 is 15 residues long. The CDR3 region has the DNA TGTGCCAGCAGTTTATGGGGGGACAGGGTCCAGCCCCAGCATTTT. This codes for CASSLWGDRVQPQHF.

This clonotype was recorded many times. The V gene is TRBV7-2, the J gene TRBJ1-2, with D unclear. Germline V lookup: CDR1 SGHTA, CDR2 FQGNSA. V gave up 0 bases and J gave up 6 bases, with 8 bases separating them. The length of the CDR3 is 13 residues. The CDR3 protein is CASSLAQTNGYTF. The CDR3 coding sequence is TGTGCCAGCAGCTTAGCGCAGACCAATGGCTACACCTTC.

This clonotype has at least ten counts. This rearrangement joins TRBV3-1 to TRBJ2-5, with D possibly being TRBD2 (6 bases). CDR3 length: 14 residues. V was pared by 0 bases and J by 6 bases, with 11 bases between. Germline V CDR1 and CDR2: LGHDT, YNNKEL (reference sequence). CDR3 sequence reads: CASSQDSGSKTQYF. The CDR3 coding sequence is TGTGCCAGCAGCCAAGATTCCGGGAGTAAGACCCAGTACTTC.

The chain couples TRBV20-1 to TRBJ2-7; TRBD2 is a possible D gene (5 bases). Germline V gene data show CDR1 as DFQATT and CDR2 as SNEGSKA (reference sequence). Trimming pared 7 bases from V and 5 bases from J, leaving 12 bases between. The CDR3 consists of 11 residues. The CDR3 sequence is CSGTRGNEQYF. CDR3 DNA sequence: TGCAGTGGGACCCGAGGGAACGAGCAGTACTTC.

A word on this clonotype: A much larger clone lies a single base off, so this may be a read error. The CDR3 loop is CASRLCFNYGYTF. For the CDR3, the DNA is TGTGCCAGTCGGCTTTGTTTTAACTATGGCTACACCTTC. The rearrangement links TRBV7-2 to TRBJ1-2; D remains unclear. V lost 9 bases, J lost 1 base, and 12 bases lay in between. CDR1 is SGHTA and CDR2 is FQGNSA in the germline V gene. The CDR3 contains 13 residues.

As regards this clonotype: Only one base separates this from a far larger clonotype, so it likely reflects a read error. The chain is built from TRBV12-3 or TRBV12-4 and TRBJ2-5; 13 positions agree with TRBD2. The CDR3 has 15 amino acids. V was pared by 6 bases and J by 2 bases, with 3 bases of the junction left unmatched. The CDR3 region is CASRRLAGGQETQYF. The DNA of the CDR3 is TGTGCCAGCAGGCGACTAGCGGGAGGACAAGAGACCCAGTACTTC.

In its sample, this clonotype was seen many times. The CDR3 sequence is CASSLSGGGQPQHF. The CDR3 bases are TGTGCCAGCAGTTTATCCGGGGGTGGACAGCCCCAGCATTTT. The chain uses TRBV28 and TRBJ1-5; a possible D gene is TRBD1 (5 bases). The germline V gene has CDR1 MDHEN and CDR2 SYDVKM. The V gene lost 1 base and the J gene lost 7 bases, with 11 bases spanning the gap. The CDR3 covers 14 residues.

The chain employs TRBV7-2 and TRBJ1-5; 7 nucleotides align to TRBD1. The germline V gene has CDR1 SGHTA and CDR2 FQGNSA. The CDR3 is 16 residues long. Losses at the gene ends were 0 bases for V and 6 bases for J; bases not matched to a gene: 8. The CDR3 DNA reads TGTGCCAGCAGCTTAGCACCCACAGGGGCGGGTCAGCCCCAGCATTTT. Encoded protein: CASSLAPTGAGQPQHF. The entire variable domain, with the rest obtained from reference TRBV7-2 and TRBJ1-5, is as follows: GAGVSQSPSNKVTEKGKDVELRCDPISGHTALYWYRQSLGQGLEFLIYFQGNSAPDKSGLPSDRFSAERTGGSVSTLTIQRTQQEDSAVYLCASSLAPTGAGQPQHFGDGTRLSIL.